The 28 T cell receptor beta chains below all came from one sample that was sequenced in a study of OX40 agonist ivuxolimab in advanced cancers. This table comes from immunoSEQ multiplex PCR, and its TCRdb copy is limited to in-frame clones, with some not included. The sample records about 48,000 clones, 79% being singletons. The sequenced sample was CD4+ or CD8+ T cells sorted from blood, obtained in a trial of the OX40 agonist ivuxolimab. These receptors came from an adult with an advanced solid tumor such as melanoma, head and neck, liver or kidney cancer.

The chain has TRBV5-6 and TRBJ2-1, with D maybe TRBD1 (5 bases). This CDR3 region has 14 residues. V gave up 2 bases and J gave up 5 bases, with 11 bases separating them. The germline V gene has CDR1 SGHDT and CDR2 YYEEEE. CDR3: CASSLVRANNEQFF. Written as DNA, the CDR3 is TGTGCCAGCAGCTTAGTCAGGGCTAACAATGAGCAGTTCTTC.

V gene TRBV4-3 combines with J gene TRBJ2-3; possibly TRBD1 for D (6 bases). CDR3 size: 16 residues. Germline loops: CDR1 LGHNA, CDR2 YSLEER. Trimming cost V 0 bases and J 1 base, with 11 bases left between them. In DNA form, the CDR3 reads TGCGCCAGCAGCCAAGAGTGGGCAGGGGGCACAGATACGCAGTATTTT. Its protein is CASSQEWAGGTDTQYF.

The J gene is TRBJ1-2, the V gene TRBV29-1, with 7 bases lining up with TRBD1. Germline CDR1 reads SQVTM; CDR2 reads ANQGSEA. V trimming: 1 base; J trimming: 6 bases; junction bases outside the gene matches: 5. CDR3 length: 13 amino acids. This CDR3 reads CSVEGQGSHGYTF. Written as DNA, the CDR3 is TGCAGCGTTGAAGGACAGGGTTCGCATGGCTACACCTTC.

V and J are TRBV7-8 and TRBJ1-2, with 9 bases fitting TRBD1. Trimming at V came to 2 bases and at J to 4 bases, leaving 8 bases not matched to a gene. The CDR3 runs 16 residues. Germline CDR1 and CDR2: SGHVS and FQNEAQ. CDR3 sequence (DNA): TGTGCCAGCAGCTTAACACAGGGGGCATACGGCTATGGCTACACCTTC. Translated, it gives CASSLTQGAYGYGYTF.

The chain carries TRBV5-1 and TRBJ2-3; D is perhaps TRBD2 (5 bases). The V end lost 4 bases, the J end lost 2 bases, and 11 bases lay between the germline ends. Germline V CDR1 and CDR2: SGHRS, YFSETQ. The CDR3 totals 14 residues. The chain's CDR3 is CASSPGRYTDTQYF. The CDR3 bases are TGCGCCAGCAGCCCTGGGAGATACACAGATACGCAGTATTTT.

This chain links TRBV7-9 with TRBJ1-1, with a possible D match to TRBD1 (6 bases). The germline V and J ends were trimmed by 7 bases and 7 bases, with 10 bases remaining between them. The germline CDR1 and CDR2 sequences are SEHNR and FQNEAQ (reference sequence). This CDR3 is 11 amino acids long. In DNA form, the CDR3 reads TGTGCCAGCATACAGGGTTATGAAGCTTTCTTT. It is translated as CASIQGYEAFF.

V gene TRBV19 combines with J gene TRBJ2-4, with D perhaps TRBD2 (7 bases). Trimming removed 3 bases from V and 9 bases from J, with 18 bases in between. CDR3 length equals 15 residues. Germline CDR1 LNHDA, CDR2 SQIVND (reference sequence). CDR3 nucleotides: TGTGCCAGTAGTATTGGGAGGGGGGTTCTGGGCATTCAGTACTTC. Translation: CASSIGRGVLGIQYF.

This sequence joins TRBV2 and TRBJ1-6; D not resolved. CDR1 is SNHLY and CDR2 is FYNNEI in the germline V gene. The CDR3 extends over 17 amino acids. Trimming removed 7 bases from V and 8 bases from J, with 24 bases in between. Written as DNA, the CDR3 is TGTGCCAGCAAATCTCCAAGCGTTCGAACGGGGTATTCACCCCTCCACTTT. Protein sequence: CASKSPSVRTGYSPLHF.

This clone was seen only once. The rearrangement uses TRBV25-1 and TRBJ1-1, with D possibly being TRBD1 (5 bases). V lost 3 bases to trimming and J lost 5 bases, with 13 bases between them. This CDR3 has 14 residues. Germline CDR1 MGHDK, CDR2 SYGVNS. The CDR3 region has the DNA TGTGCCAGCAGTGAGGGGGTTAGGTGGACTGAAGCTTTCTTT. It codes for CASSEGVRWTEAFF. Complete variable domain (other parts from reference TRBV25-1 and TRBJ1-1): EADIYQTPRYLVIGTGKKITLECSQTMGHDKMYWYQQDPGMELHLIHYSYGVNSTEKGDLSSESTVSRIRTEHFPLTLESARPSHTSQYLCASSEGVRWTEAFFGQGTRLTVV.

This clone was seen a handful of times. This chain links TRBV20-1 with TRBJ2-5; no definite D call. Germline V gene data show CDR1 as DFQATT and CDR2 as SNEGSKA (reference sequence). This CDR3 has 11 residues. V lost 4 bases, J lost 7 bases, and 10 bases lay in between. The CDR3 spells CSATGDRTQYF. As DNA, the CDR3 is TGCAGTGCTACAGGAGACCGGACCCAGTACTTC.

Comments on this clone: Sequence at one end of the junction differs from germline and may be a read error. The chain is built from TRBV2 and TRBJ2-2; D assignment may be TRBD1 or TRBD2 (5 bases each). The CDR3 runs to 14 residues. CDR1 SNHLY and CDR2 FYNNEI come from the germline V gene. This chain's CDR3 is CATSGQATTGKLFF. The CDR3 nucleotides are TGTGCCACGTCGGGGCAGGCGACCACCGGGAAGCTGTTTTTT.

The chain joins TRBV5-1 to TRBJ1-6, with 7 bases fitting TRBD1. V shed 0 bases and J 8 bases; nucleotides not matched to a gene: 5. CDR1 is SGHRS, CDR2 YFSETQ, per germline. The CDR3 has 15 residues. In DNA, the CDR3 is TGCGCCAGCAGCTTGGGACAGGGAGGTGATTCACCCCTCCACTTT. Translated: CASSLGQGGDSPLHF.

The chain uses TRBV18 and TRBJ1-1, with D hard to call. CDR3 length: 15 amino acids. The V and J ends lost 2 bases and 4 bases respectively, with 14 bases between them. The germline gives CDR1 KGHSH, CDR2 LQKENI. The chain's CDR3 is CASSPNMEGGTEAFF. The CDR3 bases are TGTGCCAGCTCACCAAACATGGAGGGCGGCACTGAAGCTTTCTTT.

This clone was counted a single time. The chain carries TRBV28 and TRBJ1-6; 7 positions agree with TRBD1. The CDR3 has 14 residues. CDR1 and CDR2 from the germline V gene are MDHEN and SYDVKM. With V trimmed by 4 bases and J by 8 bases, 5 bases remained unmatched. The DNA for the CDR3 is TGTGCCAGCAGTTCCGGGACAGAAGATTCACCCCTCCACTTT. Protein product: CASSSGTEDSPLHF. The full variable domain, with the rest looked up from reference TRBV28 and TRBJ1-6, is DVKVTQSSRYLVKRTGEKVFLECVQDMDHENMFWYRQDPGLGLRLIYFSYDVKMKEKGDIPEGYSVSREKKERFSLILESASTNQTSMYLCASSSGTEDSPLHFGNGTRLTVT.

V is TRBV28 and J is TRBJ1-2; D is ambiguous. Per germline, CDR1 MDHEN and CDR2 SYDVKM. V gave up 7 bases and J gave up 8 bases, with 17 bases separating them. This CDR3 spans 13 amino acids. CDR3 in amino acids: CASTIQEGRGYTF. CDR3 sequence (DNA): TGTGCCAGCACCATCCAGGAAGGGCGAGGCTACACCTTC.

The chain is built from TRBV9 and TRBJ2-5, with TRBD2 matching over 12 bases. CDR3 length: 16 amino acids. Germline lookup yields CDR1 SGDLS and CDR2 YYNGEE. V dropped 0 bases and J dropped 4; count of bases not matched to a gene: 4. The CDR3 region has the DNA TGTGCCAGCAGCGTAGGACTAGCGGGGGCTCGAGAGACCCAGTACTTC. Translated, it gives CASSVGLAGARETQYF.

The rearrangement links TRBV29-1 to TRBJ2-7, with a tentative D call TRBD2 (6 bases). Between the trimmed V and J ends, which lost 5 bases and 5 bases, there was a span of 10 bases. Germline CDR1 reads SQVTM; CDR2 reads ANQGSEA. The CDR3 loop spans 11 amino acids. CDR3 residues: CSVMWGDEQYF. CDR3 sequence (DNA): TGCAGCGTTATGTGGGGGGACGAGCAGTACTTC.

This clone occurred once. V usage is TRBV6-5 and J usage is TRBJ2-7; no clear D gene. Germline CDR1 is MNHEY and CDR2 is SVGAGI. The V gene lost 6 bases and the J gene lost 3 bases, with 15 bases spanning the gap. There are 14 residues in the CDR3. The DNA of the CDR3 is TGTGCCAGCAGGGACGTTAAGGGTGGCTACGAGCAGTACTTC. This codes for CASRDVKGGYEQYF.

In nucleotides, the CDR3 is TGTGCCAGCAGCTTGGGGGGGACTTTAAGCTCCTACGAGCAGTACTTC. Protein product: CASSLGGTLSSYEQYF. V is TRBV5-4 and J is TRBJ2-7; tentative D call: TRBD2 (6 bases). V shed 0 bases and J shed 0 bases, with 13 bases lying between them. This CDR3 is 16 amino acids long. From germline, CDR1 is SGHNT and CDR2 YYREEE (reference sequence).

The rearrangement joins TRBV7-2 to TRBJ1-1; D not resolved. CDR3 length: 14 residues. The V end lost 2 bases, the J end lost 3 bases, and 10 bases lay between the germline ends. CDR1 and CDR2 from the germline V gene are SGHTA and FQGNSA. In DNA, the CDR3 is TGTGCCAGCAGCTTAACCAGGCTGGACACTGAAGCTTTCTTT. The encoded protein is CASSLTRLDTEAFF.

This chain joins TRBV28 and TRBJ2-3; 8 bases are a match to TRBD2. J gave up 4 bases and V 3 bases, and 6 bases lay outside the gene matches. The germline V gene encodes CDR1 MDHEN and CDR2 SYDVKM. The CDR3 runs to 15 residues. The CDR3 DNA reads TGTGCCAGCAGTTTCGGCGGGGGGAGGGCAGATACGCAGTATTTT. This gives the protein CASSFGGGRADTQYF.

The sample holds one count of this clone. The genes are TRBV28 and TRBJ2-3; TRBD2 agrees at 9 bases. Germline CDR1 is MDHEN and CDR2 is SYDVKM. J gave up 3 bases and V 5 bases, and 18 bases lay outside the gene matches. This CDR3 spans 19 amino acids. This chain's CDR3 is CASSPPSLRRAGGTDTQYF. DNA of the CDR3: TGTGCCAGCAGTCCCCCCTCTTTACGGCGAGCGGGGGGAACAGATACGCAGTATTTT.

CDR3 DNA sequence: TGTGCCAGCAGTAACAGGGATAGGGGCGAGCAGTACTTC. This translates into CASSNRDRGEQYF. The rearrangement joins TRBV6-5 to TRBJ2-7, with D perhaps TRBD1 (6 bases). The CDR3 has 13 residues. Germline V gives CDR1 MNHEY, CDR2 SVGAGI. The germline V and J ends were trimmed by 5 bases and 6 bases, with 14 bases remaining between them.

For the CDR3, the DNA is TGTGCCAGCAGCGTGACAGGGGTATTCACCGGGGAGCTGTTTTTT. Protein product: CASSVTGVFTGELFF. The chain uses TRBV27 and TRBJ2-2, with 8 bases identical to TRBD1. Germline assignment: CDR1 MNHEY and CDR2 SMNVEV (reference sequence). This CDR3 has 15 amino acids. V gave up 6 bases and J gave up 4 bases; unmatched junction bases: 7.

This rearrangement joins TRBV6-5 to TRBJ2-1; 10 bases are a match to TRBD2. In germline, CDR1 is MNHEY, CDR2 SVGAGI. The length of the CDR3 is 16 residues. Trimming removed 1 base from V and 8 bases from J; junction bases left unmatched: 8. The CDR3 region has the DNA TGTGCCAGCAGTTACTGGGGTAGCGGGGGGTTGCATGAGCAGTTCTTC. This sequence encodes CASSYWGSGGLHEQFF.

The chain uses TRBV4-3 and TRBJ2-7, with 7 bases that match TRBD2. Germline trimming cut 1 base from V and 2 bases from J; bases unmatched to any gene: 5. The CDR3 loop spans 15 amino acids. The germline V gene encodes CDR1 LGHNA and CDR2 YSLEER. The CDR3 DNA reads TGCGCCAGCAGCCAAGGTGCTAGCGGACCCTACGAGCAGTACTTC. Translating gives CASSQGASGPYEQYF.

The sample holds a few counts of this clone. The CDR3 region has the DNA TGCAGCGGAAGACCAGGTATAGATACGCAGTATTTT. Its protein is CSGRPGIDTQYF. This chain connects TRBV29-1 to TRBJ2-3; no reliable D call. This CDR3 comprises 12 residues. The germline CDR1 and CDR2 sequences are SQVTM and ANQGSEA. Trimming shortened V by 7 bases and J by 5 bases, and 13 bases separated the two germline ends.

This chain joins TRBV5-1 and TRBJ1-1, with 7 bases aligning to TRBD1. Germline V gives CDR1 SGHRS, CDR2 YFSETQ. V lost 7 bases to trimming and J lost 2 bases; unmatched junction nucleotides: 11. The CDR3 extends over 15 amino acids. Written as DNA, the CDR3 is TGCGCCAGCCAAGCTAGAAGGGACAGAAACACTGAAGCTTTCTTT. It encodes CASQARRDRNTEAFF.